This record covers a single T cell receptor beta chain. Antigen specificity is unknown. This specimen comes from a study of identical twins. General study points: Models came in too low on out-of-frame TCR alpha sharing in monozygotic twins. Insertions were reduced in abundant cord blood beta clonotypes but not in memory repertoires. Weaker excess sharing between twins was seen in beta out-of-frame sequences.

CDR1 and CDR2 from the germline V gene are SGHDT and YYEEEE. The V segment lost 6 bases and the J segment 1 base; nucleotides outside the gene matches: 11. The CDR3 consists of 16 residues. Template switching, a step in the protocol, added a universal primer site, and cDNA carried unique molecular identifiers. TCRdb reprocessed the 5' RACE reads via MiXCR and lists one record per CDR3 protein. The table records roughly 250,000 distinct CDR3 sequences, roughly 13% of them present only once. The origin of this receptor is a woman younger than 35 in good health. The rearrangement joins TRBV5-6 to TRBJ2-3, with 7 bases identical to TRBD2. The material sequenced was memory (CD45RO+) T cells sorted from blood. In nucleotides, the CDR3 is TGTGCCAGCAATCTGGGAGGGGCCCGGCGCACAGATACGCAGTATTTT. Translating gives CASNLGGARRTDTQYF.